The 21 T cell receptor beta chains in this list originate from one sample, sequenced in a study of blood T cell repertoires in COVID-19. The assay was immunoSEQ multiplex PCR, and TCRdb's table has in-frame clones only and misses some. This table holds more than 150,000 clones, 80% found once. The sequencing sample was made of PBMCs or T cells enriched from blood (not recorded which). Receptors were obtained from a man in his 60s who had been exposed to COVID-19.

This chain uses TRBV9 with TRBJ2-1; no clear D gene. CDR1 and CDR2 (germline): SGDLS, YYNGEE. Trimming pared 0 bases from V and 7 bases from J, leaving 14 bases between. The CDR3 consists of 15 residues. In DNA form, the CDR3 reads TGTGCCAGCAGCGTAGTGGGTGCGAGGTCGAATGAGCAGTTCTTC. It specifies CASSVVGARSNEQFF.

V and J are TRBV21-1 and TRBJ1-6. TRBV21-1 is labeled a pseudogene. CDR3 size: 17 residues. The CDR3 protein is CASRGGHGDKYNSPLHF. DNA of the CDR3: TGTGCCAGCAGGGGAGGACACGGGGATAAGTATAATTCACCCCTCCACTTT.

The chain links TRBV30 to TRBJ2-7; 11 positions match TRBD2. This CDR3 spans 14 amino acids. With V trimmed by 8 bases and J by 2 bases, 8 bases remained unmatched. Germline assignment: CDR1 GTSNPN and CDR2 SVGIG (reference sequence). The DNA for the CDR3 is TGTGCCGGACTTATAGCGGGAGGGACCTACGAGCAGTACTTC. Amino acid sequence: CAGLIAGGTYEQYF.

The rearrangement uses TRBV6-2 or TRBV6-3 and TRBJ1-5; a possible D gene is TRBD1 (5 bases). The V gene lost 0 bases and the J gene lost 7 bases, with 10 bases spanning the gap. From germline, CDR1 is MNHEY and CDR2 SVGEGT. This CDR3 comprises 14 residues. In nucleotides, the CDR3 is TGTGCCAGCAGTTACTCCCAGGGCCGGCAGCCCCAGCATTTT. It codes for CASSYSQGRQPQHF.

The chain carries TRBV6-1 and TRBJ1-2, with 7 bases aligning to TRBD1. The V and J ends lost 3 bases and 2 bases, in that order; junction bases with no gene match: 3. The CDR3 length is 14 residues. Per the germline V gene, CDR1 is MNHNS and CDR2 is SASEGT. The CDR3 DNA sequence: TGTGCCAGCAGTGAGGCAGGGGGGAACTATGGCTACACCTTC. Translated, it gives CASSEAGGNYGYTF.

In this sample, this clone turned up once. CDR3 region: CAIRKSGYTGELFF. The CDR3 DNA reads as TGTGCCATCAGGAAAAGCGGATACACCGGGGAGCTGTTTTTT. This chain uses TRBV10-3 with TRBJ2-2; TRBD2 is a possible D gene (5 bases). CDR3 length: 14 amino acids. V was clipped by 6 bases and J by 3 bases, with 11 bases between them. The V gene's germline CDR1 is ENHRY and CDR2 SYGVKD.

This clone was counted between two and nine times. As DNA, the CDR3 is TGTGCCAGCAGGACGACTAGCGGGAGGGCCGGTGAGCAGTTCTTC. It specifies CASRTTSGRAGEQFF. The genes are TRBV27 and TRBJ2-1; 14 bases match TRBD2. Germline V gene lookup returns CDR1 MNHEY and CDR2 SMNVEV (reference sequence). Trimming cost V 6 bases and J 9 bases; bases outside gene matches: 7. This CDR3 is 15 amino acids long.

This chain uses TRBV3-1 (or the pseudogene TRBV3-2) with TRBJ2-2, with 7 bases aligning to TRBD2. CDR3 length: 15 amino acids. From germline, CDR1 is LGHDT and CDR2 YNNKEL (reference sequence). Trimming cost V 4 bases and J 5 bases; bases outside gene matches: 7. Written as DNA, the CDR3 is TGTGCCAGCAGCCCCACGACTAGCCGTACCGGGGAGCTGTTTTTT. Translating gives CASSPTTSRTGELFF.

The chain employs TRBV19 and TRBJ1-1, with D uncertain. In germline, CDR1 is LNHDA, CDR2 SQIVND (reference sequence). V was pared by 6 bases and J by 1 base, with 12 bases between. This CDR3 comprises 14 residues. CDR3 sequence: CASRSLSGNTEAFF. The CDR3 DNA is TGTGCCAGTAGAAGCCTGTCGGGGAACACTGAAGCTTTCTTT.

In this sample, this clone turned up a few times. The V gene is TRBV29-1, the J gene TRBJ1-1, with 12 bases identical to TRBD1. The V and J ends lost 6 bases and 5 bases, in that order; junction bases with no gene match: 7. Germline CDR1 and CDR2: SQVTM and ANQGSEA. This CDR3 contains 14 residues. For the CDR3, the DNA is TGCAGCGTGGGACAGGGGGCGCCAGGGACTGAAGCTTTCTTT. Translating it yields CSVGQGAPGTEAFF.

Many counts were recorded for this clone. The chain carries TRBV29-1 and TRBJ1-2; no firm D call. The CDR3 extends over 13 amino acids. Trimming removed 6 bases from V and 6 bases from J, with 17 bases in between. Germline CDR1 reads SQVTM; CDR2 reads ANQGSEA. Here the CDR3 DNA reads TGCAGCGTCCTTACATGGGGAGCGGATGGCTACACCTTC. Amino acid sequence: CSVLTWGADGYTF.

This chain connects TRBV7-2 to TRBJ1-1, with TRBD1 identical over 9 bases. Trimming removed 10 bases from V and 3 bases from J; junction bases left unmatched: 9. Germline CDR1 and CDR2: SGHTA and FQGNSA. This CDR3 contains 14 residues. The CDR3 here is CATTGGTLDTEAFF. The DNA for the CDR3 is TGTGCCACAACAGGGGGCACTTTGGACACTGAAGCTTTCTTT.

This chain connects TRBV5-4 to TRBJ2-4, with 7 bases aligning to TRBD2. Germline CDR1 and CDR2: SGHNT and YYREEE (reference sequence). With V trimmed by 2 bases and J by 0 bases, 8 bases remained unmatched. The CDR3 has 17 residues. The CDR3 sequence: CASSFAGVEIAKNIQYF. The CDR3 coding sequence is TGTGCCAGCAGCTTTGCGGGGGTTGAGATAGCCAAAAACATTCAGTACTTC.

There are a few counts of this clone. The genes are TRBV5-4 and TRBJ2-3, with 10 bases fitting TRBD1. This CDR3 spans 17 amino acids. Losses at the gene ends were 4 bases for V and 4 bases for J; bases not matched to a gene: 12. Germline CDR1 is SGHNT and CDR2 is YYREEE (reference sequence). The CDR3: CASSPQPGQGFADTQYF. The DNA of the CDR3 is TGTGCCAGCAGCCCGCAACCGGGACAGGGGTTCGCAGATACGCAGTATTTT.

CDR3 loop: CASSQDPQGNSPLHF. CDR3 in DNA: TGTGCCAGCAGCCAAGATCCCCAGGGAAACTCACCCCTCCACTTT. V is TRBV3-1 (or the pseudogene TRBV3-2) and J is TRBJ1-6, with D possibly being TRBD1 (5 bases). Trimming shortened V by 0 bases and J by 10 bases, and 13 bases separated the two germline ends. The length of the CDR3 is 15 residues. CDR1 is LGHDT, CDR2 YNNKEL, per germline (reference sequence).

V is TRBV24-1 and J is TRBJ1-1, with 9 bases lining up with TRBD1. Germline lookup yields CDR1 KGHDR and CDR2 SFDVKD. This CDR3 has 21 residues. The trim removed 5 bases at V and 3 bases at J, leaving 24 bases unmatched. CDR3 in DNA: TGTGCCACCAGTGGCCTCTACCCTCTGGGGACAGGGATGCGGGAACACACTGAAGCTTTCTTT. The encoded protein is CATSGLYPLGTGMREHTEAFF.

The chain recombines TRBV7-9 with TRBJ1-4, with TRBD1 matching 8 bases. The trim removed 5 bases at V and 10 bases at J, leaving 6 bases unmatched. The CDR3 covers 13 residues. Germline V gene sequence: CDR1 SEHNR, CDR2 FQNEAQ (reference sequence). CDR3 in amino acids: CASSHGQGGKLFF. The DNA of the CDR3 is TGTGCCAGCAGCCACGGACAGGGAGGAAAACTGTTTTTT.

The gene calls are TRBV19 and TRBJ1-5; TRBD1 might be the D (6 bases). Germline V gene data show CDR1 as LNHDA and CDR2 as SQIVND (reference sequence). The CDR3 sequence is 15 residues long. V gave up 6 bases and J gave up 6 bases, with 18 bases separating them. CDR3 sequence (DNA): TGTGCCAGTAGCCCTCTGACGGGGGGCGGTCAGCCCCAGCATTTT. Encoded protein: CASSPLTGGGQPQHF.

The chain combines TRBV30 with TRBJ1-5; D perhaps matches TRBD1 (5 bases). The CDR3 totals 15 residues. The V gene's germline CDR1 is GTSNPN and CDR2 SVGIG (reference sequence). V lost 0 bases and J lost 6, with 15 bases in between. This CDR3 is CAWSVVGGVSQPQHF. The DNA of the CDR3 is TGTGCCTGGAGTGTAGTCGGGGGGGTAAGTCAGCCCCAGCATTTT. Looking up the rest from reference TRBV30 and TRBJ1-5 gives the full variable domain: SQTIHQWPATLVQPVGSPLSLECTVEGTSNPNLYWYRQAAGRGLQLLFYSVGIGQISSEVPQNLSASRPQDRQFILSSKKLLLSDSGFYLCAWSVVGGVSQPQHFGDGTRLSIL.

This rearrangement joins TRBV4-3 to TRBJ2-1, with 10 positions matching TRBD2. The V segment lost 0 bases and the J segment 4 bases; nucleotides outside the gene matches: 15. The CDR3 has 20 residues. CDR1 LGHNA and CDR2 YSLEER come from the germline V gene. The DNA of the CDR3 is TGCGCCAGCAGCCAAGATCTTTCAAAGCGGGAGGGCTCGTGGTACAATGAGCAGTTCTTC. Translation gives CASSQDLSKREGSWYNEQFF.

V gene TRBV5-1 combines with J gene TRBJ2-1; TRBD1 aligns across 8 bases. CDR1 and CDR2 from the germline V gene are SGHRS and YFSETQ. The length of the CDR3 is 14 residues. V gave up 0 bases and J gave up 8 bases; unmatched junction bases: 4. For the CDR3, the DNA is TGCGCCAGCAGCTTGGAGGGCAGGGGGCATGAGCAGTTCTTC. Translating gives CASSLEGRGHEQFF.